What follows are 26 T cell receptor beta chains derived from one specimen sequenced in a study of blood T cell repertoires in COVID-19. Measured with immunoSEQ multiplex PCR; TCRdb has only the in-frame clones, and not every one. The table lists around 500,000 clones, 70% to 90% of them singletons. Source material: PBMCs or T cells enriched from blood (not recorded which). The receptors come from a woman in her thirties or forties who had recovered from COVID-19.

The J gene is TRBJ1-4, the V gene TRBV7-2; TRBD1 agrees at 9 bases. Per germline, CDR1 SGHTA and CDR2 FQGNSA. V was pared by 5 bases and J by 8 bases, with 6 bases of the junction left unmatched. The CDR3 has 14 residues. The chain's CDR3 is CASSQQGAQEKLFF. The CDR3 DNA follows: TGTGCCAGCAGCCAACAGGGGGCGCAAGAAAAACTGTTTTTT.

This rearrangement joins TRBV6-5 to TRBJ2-7; no firm D call. V was shortened by 0 bases and J by 7 bases, with 7 bases between the two germline ends. Germline V gene lookup returns CDR1 MNHEY and CDR2 SVGAGI. The CDR3 is made up of 12 amino acids. CDR3 protein: CASSYSVGEQYF. Here the CDR3 DNA reads TGTGCCAGCAGTTACTCAGTCGGTGAGCAGTACTTC.

The chain is built from TRBV5-4 and TRBJ1-1; 7 bases agree with TRBD1. Germline CDR1 SGHNT, CDR2 YYREEE (reference sequence). The CDR3 runs to 16 residues. V dropped 6 bases and J dropped 3; count of bases not matched to a gene: 14. Here the CDR3 reads CASTPGGAGGHTEAFF. The CDR3 DNA reads as TGTGCCAGCACCCCGGGAGGGGCAGGGGGGCACACTGAAGCTTTCTTT.

The chain is built from TRBV18 and TRBJ1-3; 8 nucleotides agree with TRBD1. Germline loops: CDR1 KGHSH, CDR2 LQKENI. The CDR3 consists of 16 residues. V lost 2 bases, J lost 6 bases, and 9 bases stayed unmatched. The CDR3: CASSPVASGGLNTIYF. The CDR3 bases are TGTGCCAGCTCACCAGTCGCGTCAGGGGGCTTAAACACCATATATTTT.

The CDR3 reads CASSYGTGGSYSGANVLTF. The CDR3 DNA sequence: TGTGCCAGCAGCTATGGGACAGGGGGGTCCTACTCTGGGGCCAACGTCCTGACTTTC. This chain links TRBV7-9 with TRBJ2-6; 11 bases are a match to TRBD1. The CDR3 contains 19 residues. Per the germline V gene, CDR1 is SEHNR and CDR2 is FQNEAQ (reference sequence). V gave up 4 bases and J gave up 0 bases; unmatched junction bases: 8.

The genes are TRBV5-1 and TRBJ2-1; 8 bases are a match to TRBD1. Germline trimming cut 7 bases from V and 8 bases from J; bases unmatched to any gene: 5. The CDR3 contains 12 residues. Germline CDR1 is SGHRS and CDR2 is YFSETQ. The CDR3 DNA follows: TGCGCCAGCTTGGACAGGGACGATGAGCAGTTCTTC. Translating gives CASLDRDDEQFF.

This clone showed up just a few times. The chain links TRBV25-1 to TRBJ2-7, with 10 nucleotides matching TRBD2. Germline V CDR1 and CDR2: MGHDK, SYGVNS. With V trimmed by 4 bases and J by 2 bases, 2 bases remained unmatched. CDR3 length: 14 amino acids. The CDR3 DNA reads TGTGCCAGCAGTGGGACTAGCGGTCCCTACGAGCAGTACTTC. It translates to CASSGTSGPYEQYF.

This clone was counted a single time. This chain connects TRBV4-3 to TRBJ2-1, with TRBD2 matching over 15 bases. CDR1 is LGHNA and CDR2 is YSLEER in the germline V gene. Unmatched junction bases numbered 4, after V lost 2 bases and J lost 2 bases. The length of the CDR3 is 18 residues. This CDR3 is CASSQPRTSGRAYNEQFF. CDR3 sequence (DNA): TGCGCCAGCAGCCAACCTCGGACTAGCGGGAGGGCCTACAATGAGCAGTTCTTC.

This clone came up once. The chain recombines TRBV7-8 with TRBJ2-7; TRBD1 is a possible D gene (6 bases). Trimming took off 10 bases at V and 3 bases at J, with 13 bases between the two ends. The CDR3 spans 12 residues. Looked up from germline, CDR1 is SGHVS and CDR2 is FQNEAQ. This CDR3 is CATEDSIYEQYF. The CDR3 DNA reads TGTGCCACCGAGGACAGTATCTACGAGCAGTACTTC.

This chain connects TRBV4-2 to TRBJ1-5; TRBD1 is a possible D gene (5 bases). The CDR3 is 14 amino acids. The V end lost 5 bases, the J end lost 6 bases, and 14 bases lay between the germline ends. Germline CDR1 reads LGHNA; CDR2 reads YNFKEQ. The CDR3 bases are TGTGCCAGCAGCGAGACAGTCTCTCCTCAGCCCCAGCATTTT. This gives the protein CASSETVSPQPQHF.

The rearrangement links TRBV30 to TRBJ1-5, with TRBD1 matching over 9 bases. The V gene end was trimmed by 1 base and the J gene end by 3 bases; junction bases not matched to a gene: 4. The CDR3 covers 15 residues. The germline CDR1 and CDR2 sequences are GTSNPN and SVGIG (reference sequence). CDR3 in DNA: TGTGCCTGGAGTGCGGGACAGGGATTCAATCAGCCCCAGCATTTT. The encoded protein is CAWSAGQGFNQPQHF.

This CDR3 reads CASSQDYSGGQPQHF. CDR3 bases: TGTGCCAGCAGCCAAGATTACAGTGGGGGCCAGCCCCAGCATTTT. The chain couples TRBV3-1 (or the pseudogene TRBV3-2) to TRBJ1-5; maybe TRBD1 (6 bases). V lost 0 bases and J 7 bases, leaving 13 bases between the germline ends. Germline V gene lookup returns CDR1 LGHDT and CDR2 YNNKEL (reference sequence). The CDR3 has 15 residues.

V and J are TRBV4-3 and TRBJ2-7; 15 positions match TRBD2. The V and J ends lost 0 bases and 2 bases, in that order; junction bases with no gene match: 11. The V gene's germline CDR1 is LGHNA and CDR2 YSLEER. The CDR3 extends over 20 amino acids. The CDR3 here is CASSQDAGLAGGDATYEQYF. The CDR3 nucleotides are TGCGCCAGCAGCCAAGATGCGGGACTAGCGGGAGGAGATGCCACCTACGAGCAGTACTTC.

J is TRBJ1-1 and V is TRBV12-3 or TRBV12-4, with 7 nucleotides matching TRBD1. The trim removed 3 bases at V and 4 bases at J, leaving 2 bases unmatched. This CDR3 region has 13 residues. For the CDR3, the DNA is TGTGCCAGCAGTTTCAGGGACAGCACTGAAGCTTTCTTT. Residues: CASSFRDSTEAFF.

The chain couples TRBV6-5 to TRBJ1-6; D is unresolved. The V gene's germline CDR1 is MNHEY and CDR2 SVGAGI. V lost 2 bases and J 8 bases, leaving 13 bases between the germline ends. This CDR3 comprises 15 residues. The CDR3 is CASSYGPPGDSPLHF. The CDR3 DNA follows: TGTGCCAGCAGTTACGGGCCTCCCGGGGATTCACCCCTCCACTTT.

This chain links TRBV10-2 with TRBJ1-2; 8 nucleotides line up with TRBD1. Trimming cost V 3 bases and J 10 bases; bases outside gene matches: 7. The length of the CDR3 is 13 residues. Germline V gene sequence: CDR1 WSHSY, CDR2 SAAADI. The CDR3 is CASSDFQGAVYTF. CDR3 nucleotides: TGCGCCAGCAGTGACTTTCAGGGGGCGGTCTACACCTTC.

The table lists this clone with a few counts. The V gene is TRBV6-1, the J gene TRBJ1-1; a possible D gene is TRBD1 (5 bases). The V gene lost 2 bases and the J gene lost 3 bases, with 7 bases spanning the gap. Germline-derived CDR1 and CDR2 are MNHNS and SASEGT. The CDR3 extends over 13 amino acids. In nucleotides, the CDR3 is TGTGCCAGCAGTGAACGGGGGGACACTGAAGCTTTCTTT. This translates into CASSERGDTEAFF.

CDR3 amino acids: CASRWSGGGADTQYF. The CDR3 nucleotides read TGCGCCAGCAGGTGGTCCGGGGGTGGAGCAGATACGCAGTATTTT. The genes are TRBV5-1 and TRBJ2-3; a possible D gene is TRBD2 (6 bases). Looked up from germline, CDR1 is SGHRS and CDR2 is YFSETQ. Trimming cost V 5 bases and J 4 bases, with 17 bases left between them. The CDR3 contains 15 residues. Full variable domain (rest looked up from reference TRBV5-1 and TRBJ2-3): KAGVTQTPRYLIKTRGQQVTLSCSPISGHRSVSWYQQTPGQGLQFLFEYFSETQRNKGNFPGRFSGRQFSNSRSEMNVSTLELGDSALYLCASRWSGGGADTQYFGPGTRLTVL.

J is TRBJ1-3 and V is TRBV6-5; tentative D call: TRBD1 (6 bases). The CDR3 runs to 12 residues. Per the germline V gene, CDR1 is MNHEY and CDR2 is SVGAGI. Deletions cut 8 bases from V and 3 bases from J, with 8 bases between. The CDR3 nucleotides are TGTGCCAGCCGGGACATTGGAAACACCATATATTTT. Translation gives CASRDIGNTIYF.

The V call is TRBV11-2, the J call TRBJ2-3, with a weak D call TRBD1 (6 bases). Germline V gives CDR1 SGHAT, CDR2 FQNNGV. This CDR3 has 17 residues. With 1 base removed from V and 2 bases from J, the gap between germline ends came to 16 bases. The chain's CDR3 is CASSLAFRTVNTDTQYF. The CDR3 DNA follows: TGTGCCAGCAGCTTAGCCTTTAGGACAGTAAACACAGATACGCAGTATTTT.

The chain links TRBV6-2 or TRBV6-3 to TRBJ2-5; 10 bases agree with TRBD2. The germline CDR1 and CDR2 sequences are MNHEY and SVGEGT. The CDR3 spans 16 residues. The junction had 7 bases not matched to a gene; V was cut back by 4 bases and J by 2 bases. The DNA of the CDR3 is TGTGCCAGCAGTTTAAGACTAGCGGGCTTACAAGAGACCCAGTACTTC. Residues: CASSLRLAGLQETQYF.

The chain combines TRBV7-9 with TRBJ1-1; TRBD1 agrees at 8 bases. CDR3 length: 13 amino acids. The V and J ends lost 5 bases and 10 bases, in that order; junction bases with no gene match: 9. Per germline, CDR1 SEHNR and CDR2 FQNEAQ (reference sequence). DNA for the CDR3: TGTGCCAGCAGCACAGCGAGACAGGGGCCAGCTTTCTTT. This encodes CASSTARQGPAFF.

The rearrangement links TRBV7-9 to TRBJ2-3; the D gene is possibly TRBD2 (5 bases). V gave up 1 base and J gave up 0 bases, with 14 bases separating them. This CDR3 has 17 residues. Germline V lookup: CDR1 SEHNR, CDR2 FQNEAQ (reference sequence). CDR3 sequence (DNA): TGTGCCAGCAGCTTAGGTACACTAGACGGAAGCACAGATACGCAGTATTTT. It specifies CASSLGTLDGSTDTQYF.

The chain is built from TRBV10-3 and TRBJ2-7, with a tentative D call TRBD1 (6 bases). This CDR3 is built from 16 residues. V lost 7 bases, J lost 6 bases, and 25 bases lay in between. Germline assignment: CDR1 ENHRY and CDR2 SYGVKD. The DNA for the CDR3 is TGTGCCATCAAAGACCCGACAGGAACTCTAGCCCTCGAGCAGTACTTC. Its translation is CAIKDPTGTLALEQYF.

This chain uses TRBV27 with TRBJ1-4, with TRBD1 matching 12 bases. The J segment lost 5 bases and the V segment lost 5 bases, leaving 9 bases of the junction unmatched. The CDR3 is 17 amino acids. Germline CDR1 is MNHEY and CDR2 is SMNVEV (reference sequence). The CDR3 here is CASSPGTGGAKNEKLFF. The CDR3, as DNA: TGTGCCAGCAGTCCCGGGACAGGGGGCGCGAAAAATGAAAAACTGTTTTTT.

This clone appeared once. DNA of the CDR3: TGTGCCAGCATCGCGAATGGCGGGAGGAGATACGAGCAGTACTTC. Translation gives CASIANGGRRYEQYF. The V gene is TRBV2, the J gene TRBJ2-7, with TRBD2 matching over 8 bases. Germline V gene sequence: CDR1 SNHLY, CDR2 FYNNEI. V dropped 7 bases and J dropped 4; count of bases not matched to a gene: 12. The CDR3 has 15 amino acids.